This T cell receptor beta chain was obtained from a study of response to subunit inactivated influenza vaccine. The CDR3 is 9 amino acids. V gave up 6 bases and J gave up 15 bases, with 9 bases separating them. Germline-derived CDR1 and CDR2 are MRHNA and SNTAGT. Study-level results: Only a handful of new T cells, the authors suggested, are recruited with each seasonal influenza vaccination.

TCRdb independently ran MiXCR on the RT-PCR reads; one entry per CDR3 protein. This table has 550,000 to 800,000 distinct CDR3 sequences, 15% to 19% appearing once. The table lists this clonotype with many counts. As yet, its antigen is unknown. Specimen: PBMCs from blood, collected 12 days after vaccination. The clonotype comes from a man aged 50 to 59 who received an inactivated influenza vaccine. This rearrangement joins TRBV6-4 to TRBJ1-5; maybe TRBD1 (5 bases). The CDR3 DNA reads TGTGCCAGCAGCGGGGGAAGGCATTTT. Its protein product is CASSGGRHF.